These 10 T cell receptor beta chains were all obtained from the same sample, sequenced in a study of post-analysis software for immune sequencing data. General study points: Patients showed TRBV5-6, TRBV5-1 and TRBV20-1 among 4 or 5 TRBV segments more frequent than in controls.

The library was made from cDNA and included unique molecular identifiers. MiXCR was run by TCRdb on the PCR reads, yielding one entry per CDR3 protein. The sample shows about half a million distinct CDR3 sequences, around a third of them seen only once. Which antigens these TCRs recognize remains unknown. Sequencing was performed on blood. Every receptor here comes from a girl younger than 18 with multiple sclerosis.

This chain links TRBV6-2 or TRBV6-3 with TRBJ2-7; D is uncertain. The end of the DNA fits TRBJ2-5 better, so the J call may be wrong. The CDR3 loop spans 12 amino acids. The V gene's germline CDR1 is MNHEY and CDR2 SVGEGT. CDR3 coding DNA: TGTGCCAGCAGTTACCCTCGCCAGACCCAGTACTTC. This sequence encodes CASSYPRQTQYF.

This clonotype was counted ten times or more. The gene calls are TRBV6-2 or TRBV6-3 and TRBJ2-7; no clear D gene. CDR1 is MNHEY, CDR2 SVGEGT, per germline. Deletions cut 2 bases from V and 5 bases from J, with 10 bases between. This CDR3 region has 13 residues. This CDR3 reads CASSYVPSDEQYF. Written as DNA, the CDR3 is TGTGCCAGCAGTTACGTACCTTCGGACGAGCAGTACTTC.

The gene calls are TRBV5-1 and TRBJ2-1; tentatively, D is TRBD2 (6 bases). This CDR3 contains 15 residues. Trimming took 0 bases from V and 7 from J, leaving 14 bases between them. The V gene's germline CDR1 is SGHRS and CDR2 YFSETQ. In DNA, the CDR3 is TGCGCCAGCAGCTTGGGTGCGGGGCCGAGGAATGAGCAGTTCTTC. It encodes CASSLGAGPRNEQFF.

The V and J genes are TRBV6-5 and TRBJ2-5, with TRBD1 matching over 7 bases. The germline CDR1 and CDR2 sequences are MNHEY and SVGAGI. The CDR3 sequence is 13 residues long. The V segment lost 6 bases and the J segment 7 bases; nucleotides outside the gene matches: 8. Written as DNA, the CDR3 is TGTGCCAGCAGCCTCGACAGGGCTGGGACCCAGTACTTC. It translates to CASSLDRAGTQYF.

The chain joins TRBV20-1 to TRBJ1-4; 7 nucleotides agree with TRBD1. V lost 0 bases, J lost 10 bases, and 20 bases stayed unmatched. Germline lookup yields CDR1 DFQATT and CDR2 SNEGSKA (reference sequence). This CDR3 spans 18 amino acids. The CDR3 nucleotides read TGCAGTGCTAGAGATCTCAGGGGGGCTTCCGGTGCTGGTGGAAAACTGTTTTTT. Its translation: CSARDLRGASGAGGKLFF.

In this sample, this clonotype turned up a few times. This chain uses TRBV20-1 with TRBJ2-1; 15 bases match TRBD2. Germline loops: CDR1 DFQATT, CDR2 SNEGSKA (reference sequence). The V segment lost 5 bases and the J segment 1 base; nucleotides outside the gene matches: 9. The CDR3 is made up of 18 amino acids. For the CDR3, the DNA is TGCAGTGCTCATCGGACTAGCGGGGGGGCCTGGTCCTACAATGAGCAGTTCTTC. Its translation: CSAHRTSGGAWSYNEQFF.

About this clonotype: A junction end diverges from the germline sequence, so it may reflect a read error. The V gene is TRBV5-1, the J gene TRBJ2-5; D not certain. This CDR3 has 14 amino acids. Germline lookup yields CDR1 SGHRS and CDR2 YFSETQ. The CDR3: CAGSLDPRQETQYF. The CDR3 DNA reads as TGCGCCGGCAGCTTGGATCCTCGGCAAGAGACCCAGTACTTC.

The chain recombines TRBV6-1 with TRBJ2-7; D is ambiguous. The germline V and J ends were trimmed by 7 bases and 2 bases, with 24 bases remaining between them. Germline V gives CDR1 MNHNS, CDR2 SASEGT. CDR3 size: 17 residues. CDR3 in DNA: TGTGCCAGCAAGCAAATGGGCGGTCCAGACGTTCCCTACGAGCAGTACTTC. Residues: CASKQMGGPDVPYEQYF.

This clonotype was observed a few times. The chain uses TRBV5-1 and TRBJ1-2; 8 nucleotides line up with TRBD1. Germline CDR1 and CDR2: SGHRS and YFSETQ. V trimming: 1 base; J trimming: 6 bases; junction bases outside the gene matches: 5. The CDR3 has 14 amino acids. As DNA, the CDR3 is TGCGCCAGCAGCTTGTGGCAGGGGGCTGATGGCTACACCTTC. Translation: CASSLWQGADGYTF.

This clonotype was seen only a few times. The chain links TRBV29-1 to TRBJ2-1; perhaps TRBD1 as D (6 bases). Trimming left V 5 bases short and J 3 bases short, with 14 bases between. CDR1 and CDR2 (germline): SQVTM, ANQGSEA. The length of the CDR3 is 14 residues. The CDR3 reads CSVTTGRGYNEQFF. CDR3 DNA sequence: TGCAGCGTTACGACAGGCCGAGGCTACAATGAGCAGTTCTTC.